The rows below give T cell receptor beta chains drawn from one sample of a study of T cells in Graves' hyperthyroidism and ophthalmopathy. TCRdb fed the multiplex PCR reads into MiXCR, producing one record per CDR3 protein. The sample has a few hundred thousand distinct CDR3 sequences; around 13% are singletons. Sequencing used blood. All receptors come from a woman between 25 and 40 years old with Graves' hyperthyroidism that later progressed to Graves' ophthalmopathy. CDR3s include the opening cysteine and the closing phenylalanine or tryptophan. A D gene is named only where the DNA matches it firmly. Expanded clones get a size class; other rows say once, few or many, or leave the size out.

v_call	clone_size	j_call	d_call	cdr3_nt	cdr3_aa
TRBV12-3/TRBV12-4	-	TRBJ2-4	TRBD2	TGTGCCAGCAGCAACTTGGCGGAAACTAGCGGGAGGGCCAAAAACATTCAGTACTTC	CASSNLAETSGRAKNIQYF
TRBV20-1	many	TRBJ2-1	TRBD2	TGCAGTGGCATACTAGCGGGGAATGAGCAGTTCTTC	CSGILAGNEQFF
TRBV28	many	TRBJ2-5	-	TGTGCTATTACAGCAGGTCACCAAGAGACCCAGTACTTC	CAITAGHQETQYF
TRBV7-9	few	TRBJ1-3	-	TGTGCCAGCAGCTTAGTAGGGAAGGGCCCACAACACTCTGGAAACACCATATATTTT	CASSLVGKGPQHSGNTIYF
TRBV4-3	-	TRBJ1-1	-	TGCGCCAGCAGCCAAGAGGGAGGAGACACTGAAGCTTCCTTT	CASSQEGGDTEASF
TRBV28	many	TRBJ2-5	TRBD1	TGTGCCAGCAGGACACAGGGGTTCAGAGGGGAAGAGACCCAGTACTTC	CASRTQGFRGEETQYF
TRBV9	-	TRBJ1-2	-	TGTGCCAGCAGCTACTCCCCCGGGCCCCAGGGCTACACCTTC	CASSYSPGPQGYTF
TRBV15	-	TRBJ2-7	-	TGTGCCACCAGCAGAGCAGCCGCTAGCAGGGTCTCCTACGAGCAGTACTTC	CATSRAAASRVSYEQYF
TRBV28	many	TRBJ2-1	-	TGTGCCAGCAGTTTAGCCCCAGGTCTCAATGAGCAGTTCTTC	CASSLAPGLNEQFF
TRBV5-6	many	TRBJ2-1	TRBD2	TGTGCCAGCAGCTTGGCCGCTAGCGGGAGGCAGCAGTTCTTC	CASSLAASGRQQFF
TRBV15	many	TRBJ1-2	TRBD1	TGTGCCACCAGCGGAGGACAGGGAGCGTATGGCTACACCTTC	CATSGGQGAYGYTF
TRBV12-3/TRBV12-4	many	TRBJ2-7	-	TGTGCCAGCGCAAAGGAGTACGAGCAGTACTTC	CASAKEYEQYF
TRBV5-1	few	TRBJ2-7	-	TGCGCCAGCAGCTTGGAATTGACACCTAAAACCTACGAGCAGTACTTC	CASSLELTPKTYEQYF
TRBV4-1	-	TRBJ2-5	TRBD2	TGCGCCAGCAGCCAAGATGTACGGACTAGCGGGAGCCGGGAGACCCAGTACTTC	CASSQDVRTSGSRETQYF
TRBV14	-	TRBJ2-7	TRBD2	TGTGCCAGCAGCAGGGGGACTAGCGGGCCCTTTGGGTACGAGCAGTACTTC	CASSRGTSGPFGYEQYF
TRBV3-1	few	TRBJ2-7	TRBD2	TGTGCCAGCAGCCCTCTAGCGGACGCCTACGAGCAGTACTTC	CASSPLADAYEQYF
TRBV6-2/TRBV6-3	many	TRBJ1-1	-	TGTGCCAGCAGCCCACCTCAGCCCGAAGCTTTCTTT	CASSPPQPEAFF
TRBV29-1	many	TRBJ1-2	-	TGCAGCGTTTTCGTCGACGGCTACACCTTC	CSVFVDGYTF
TRBV28	many	TRBJ2-2	-	TGTGCCAGCAGTGGCGGGATCGGGGAGCTGTTTTTT	CASSGGIGELFF
TRBV20-1	-	TRBJ1-5	-	TGCAGTGCTAGAAAGGCGGATAATCAGCCCCAGCATTTT	CSARKADNQPQHF
TRBV6-1	many	TRBJ2-5	-	TGTGCCAGCAGTGAACACTGGGGGCAGCGGGTCCCCCAAGAGACCCAGTACTTC	CASSEHWGQRVPQETQYF
TRBV29-1	many	TRBJ2-2	-	TGCAGCGTCGCGGGACGGACGAACACCGGGGAGCTGTTTTTT	CSVAGRTNTGELFF
TRBV30	many	TRBJ2-7	-	TGTGCCTGGAGTGTAGCTAACTACGAGCAGTACTTC	CAWSVANYEQYF
TRBV13	many	TRBJ2-7	-	TGTGCCAGCAGGGATACAGGAAATAGCTCCTACGAGCAGTACTTC	CASRDTGNSSYEQYF
TRBV10-2	few	TRBJ2-3	-	TGCGCCAGCAATGGGGACCTCACAGATACGCAGTATTTT	CASNGDLTDTQYF
TRBV3-1	many	TRBJ1-4	-	TGTGCCAGCAGCCAAGCTACCGGCTTCTATGCAACTAATGAAAAACTGTTTTTT	CASSQATGFYATNEKLFF
TRBV14	many	TRBJ2-1	TRBD2	TGTGCCAGCAGCGTGGCGGGAGTACGCAATGAGCAGTTCTTC	CASSVAGVRNEQFF
TRBV5-1	-	TRBJ2-3	TRBD2	TGCGCCAGCATCGAGCGGGAGGGCAGAAGCACAGATACGCAGTATTTT	CASIEREGRSTDTQYF
TRBV20-1	many	TRBJ2-5	-	TGCAGTGCTAGAGATCTAATCGACAACCTGGGGACCCAGTACTTC	CSARDLIDNLGTQYF
TRBV10-1	many	TRBJ2-7	-	TGCGCCACCTCTAAGGGGATGGGGCTCTTTGCCTACGAGCAGTACTTC	CATSKGMGLFAYEQYF
TRBV4-1	-	TRBJ2-5	TRBD1	TGCGCCAGCAGCCAAGTTGGCGCCAGGGGGCGAATAGAGACCCAGTACTTC	CASSQVGARGRIETQYF
TRBV14	many	TRBJ2-7	-	TGTGCCAGCAGCTTGGGGAGGCAACACTACGAGCAGTACTTC	CASSLGRQHYEQYF
TRBV27	many	TRBJ1-6	TRBD1	TGTGCCAGCAGTTTATCGGGACAGGGAAATTGGTATTCACCCCTCCACTTT	CASSLSGQGNWYSPLHF
TRBV11-2	many	TRBJ1-2	-	TGTGCCAGCACAAATGGGCTCTTTGGCACCTTC	CASTNGLFGTF
TRBV19	few	TRBJ2-7	-	TGTGCCAGTACGGGTGGGTCGGACGAGCAGTACTTC	CASTGGSDEQYF
TRBV5-4	-	TRBJ2-2	-	TGTGCCAGCAGGGCCCGGTTGGATTTGAGGGCCGACACCGGGGAGCTGTTTTTT	CASRARLDLRADTGELFF
TRBV11-2	few	TRBJ2-7	-	TGTGCCAGCAGCTCTAATACGGCGTGGGGTAACGAGCAGTACTTC	CASSSNTAWGNEQYF
TRBV27	-	TRBJ1-1	-	TGTGCCAGCACTGGGCGTATGAACACTGAAGCTTTCTTT	CASTGRMNTEAFF
TRBV4-3	few	TRBJ2-1	TRBD2	TGCGCCAGCAGCCAAGGGGTCCTAGCGGGAGGGAGGAATGAGCAGTTCTTC	CASSQGVLAGGRNEQFF
TRBV15	many	TRBJ1-5	-	TGTGCCACCAGCAGAGATGAGGACAGGCCCCAGCATTTT	CATSRDEDRPQHF
TRBV7-2	many	TRBJ2-4	-	TGTGCCAGCAGCCAAAAGAACATTCAGTACTTC	CASSQKNIQYF
TRBV11-2	-	TRBJ2-3	-	TGTGCCAGCAGCTTAGGAGCAGGGCCAGATACGCAGTATTTT	CASSLGAGPDTQYF
TRBV7-2	many	TRBJ2-3	TRBD2	TGTGCCAGCAGCGGATCGGGACTAGTTTTGACAGATACGCAGTATTTT	CASSGSGLVLTDTQYF
TRBV6-1	many	TRBJ1-4	-	TGTGCCAGCAGTGAAAATCAAGGGAATAATGAAAAACTGTTTTTT	CASSENQGNNEKLFF
TRBV10-2	many	TRBJ1-1	-	TGCGCCAGCAGCCCTGCAACAACAGGCAAAACTGAAGCTTTCTTT	CASSPATTGKTEAFF
TRBV20-1	-	TRBJ1-1	-	TGCAGTGCTCGCCCGGCAGGGGCGCTGAACACTGAAGCTTTCTTT	CSARPAGALNTEAFF
TRBV11-2	many	TRBJ2-6	-	TGTGCCAGCAGCTTTGGGACTGGGGCCAACGTCCTGACTTTC	CASSFGTGANVLTF
TRBV28	-	TRBJ1-5	TRBD1	TGTGCCAGCAGTTTCCCCCCCGGGACAGACCTTCCACCGCCCCAGCATTTT	CASSFPPGTDLPPPQHF
TRBV9	few	TRBJ2-6	-	TGTGCCAGCAGCGTAGCCGACCCATTTGGCTCTGGGGCCAACGTCCTGACTTTC	CASSVADPFGSGANVLTF
TRBV20-1	-	TRBJ2-7	TRBD1	TGCAGTGCTAGATCCGGGACAGGGGGCTACGAGCAGTACTTC	CSARSGTGGYEQYF
TRBV3-1	many	TRBJ2-2	-	TGTGCCAGCAGCCAGACCTCCGGGGAGCTGTTTTTT	CASSQTSGELFF
TRBV11-3	many	TRBJ2-3	TRBD2	TGTGCCAGCAGCGAGGGAGGGAGTAGCCAAGGTGGCACAGATACGCAGTATTTT	CASSEGGSSQGGTDTQYF
TRBV15	-	TRBJ1-2	-	TGTGCCACCAGCAGCCCCAGGGAGTCTGGCTACACCTTC	CATSSPRESGYTF
TRBV20-1	few	TRBJ2-1	TRBD1	TGCAGCGCTAAGCCGGGACAGGGGCTTCTGAATGGGCAGTTCTTC	CSAKPGQGLLNGQFF